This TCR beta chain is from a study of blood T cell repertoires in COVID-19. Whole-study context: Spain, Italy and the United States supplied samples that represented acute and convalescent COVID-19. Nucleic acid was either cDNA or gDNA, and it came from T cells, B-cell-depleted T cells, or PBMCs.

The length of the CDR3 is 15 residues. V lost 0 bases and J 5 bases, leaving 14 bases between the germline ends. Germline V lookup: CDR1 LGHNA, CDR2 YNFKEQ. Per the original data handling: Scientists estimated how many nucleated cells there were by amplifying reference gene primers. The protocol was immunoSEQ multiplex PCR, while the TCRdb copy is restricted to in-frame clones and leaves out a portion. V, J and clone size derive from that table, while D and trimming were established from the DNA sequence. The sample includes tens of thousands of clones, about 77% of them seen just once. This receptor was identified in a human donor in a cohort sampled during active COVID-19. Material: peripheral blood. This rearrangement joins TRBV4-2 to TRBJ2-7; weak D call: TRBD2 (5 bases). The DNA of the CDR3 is TGTGCCAGCAGCCAAGAGCTAGCAGGCACGGACGAGCAGTACTTC. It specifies CASSQELAGTDEQYF.